The rows below give T cell receptor beta chains drawn from one sample of a study of PD-1 blockade in classical Hodgkin lymphoma. Libraries were prepared by immunoSEQ multiplex PCR; TCRdb keeps only in-frame clonotypes and omits some of them. The repertoire includes roughly 70,000 clones, about two thirds of them detected once, and less than 9.5% sits in the top ten. The sequencing here drew on peripheral blood mononuclear cells (PBMCs), taken before the second cycle of nivolumab. The receptors come from a human donor with classical Hodgkin lymphoma. Both conserved end residues are part of each CDR3. A D gene is named only where the DNA matches it firmly. Where a row states a size, it is once, few, many or the class of an expanded clone; other rows omit it.

V: TRBV11-3; D: .; J: TRBJ1-1; size: many; CDR3: CASSTRGSNTEAFF; DNA: TGTGCCAGCAGCACCCGAGGGTCGAACACTGAAGCTTTCTTT
V: TRBV6-4; D: TRBD1; J: TRBJ1-2; size: once; CDR3: CASKGQGSGYTF; DNA: TGTGCCAGCAAAGGACAGGGAAGCGGCTACACCTTC
V: TRBV7-9; D: .; J: TRBJ1-2; size: .; CDR3: CASSLGQDYGYTF; DNA: TGTGCCAGCAGCTTGGGGCAGGACTATGGCTACACCTTC
V: TRBV28; D: .; J: TRBJ1-2; size: .; CDR3: CASSSPGTQIYGYTF; DNA: TGTGCCAGCAGTTCACCGGGGACACAGATCTATGGCTACACCTTC
V: TRBV4-1; D: .; J: TRBJ2-1; size: .; CDR3: CASSQEGDYNEQFF; DNA: TGCGCCAGCAGCCAAGAAGGGGACTACAATGAGCAGTTCTTC
V: TRBV28; D: TRBD1; J: TRBJ1-5; size: .; CDR3: CASSLQGTLTGGFGNQPQHF; DNA: TGTGCCAGCAGTTTACAAGGGACACTGACAGGGGGCTTCGGAAATCAGCCCCAGCATTTT
V: TRBV2; D: .; J: TRBJ2-7; size: few; CDR3: CASGRGGTYEQYF; DNA: TGTGCCAGCGGTAGAGGGGGTACATACGAGCAGTACTTC
V: TRBV28; D: TRBD2; J: TRBJ2-7; size: .; CDR3: CASSLLAGGYEQYF; DNA: TGTGCCAGCAGCCTTCTAGCGGGGGGTTACGAGCAGTACTTC
V: TRBV5-6; D: .; J: TRBJ1-4; size: .; CDR3: CASSLAPTATNEKLFF; DNA: TGTGCCAGCAGCTTGGCACCGACAGCAACTAATGAAAAACTGTTTTTT
V: TRBV2; D: TRBD2; J: TRBJ2-1; size: .; CDR3: CASSEYPSGRGINEQFF; DNA: TGTGCCAGCAGTGAATATCCTAGCGGGAGGGGCATCAATGAGCAGTTCTTC
V: TRBV5-6; D: TRBD1; J: TRBJ2-5; size: .; CDR3: CASSLVDREWETQYF; DNA: TGTGCCAGCAGCTTGGTGGACAGGGAATGGGAGACCCAGTACTTC
V: TRBV11-1; D: TRBD1; J: TRBJ1-1; size: .; CDR3: CASSLPGDSYTGNTEAFF; DNA: TGTGCCAGCAGCCTCCCAGGGGACAGCTACACAGGAAACACTGAAGCTTTCTTT
V: TRBV6-1; D: .; J: TRBJ2-3; size: .; CDR3: CASSSTYASTDTQYF; DNA: TGTGCCAGCAGTTCGACTTACGCTAGCACAGATACGCAGTATTTT
V: TRBV27; D: TRBD1; J: TRBJ1-2; size: .; CDR3: CASSGTGVPYGYTF; DNA: TGTGCCAGCAGTGGGACAGGGGTTCCCTATGGCTACACCTTC
V: TRBV11-3; D: .; J: TRBJ2-5; size: .; CDR3: CASSLAETDQETQYF; DNA: TGTGCCAGCAGCTTAGCCGAGACGGACCAAGAGACCCAGTACTTC
V: TRBV5-1; D: TRBD2; J: TRBJ2-2; size: .; CDR3: CASSSGLAGGVGTGELFF; DNA: TGCGCCAGCAGCTCGGGACTAGCGGGAGGAGTCGGCACCGGGGAGCTGTTTTTT
V: TRBV7-3; D: .; J: TRBJ2-2; size: .; CDR3: CASSSDTTGELFF; DNA: TGTGCCAGCAGCTCGGACACCACCGGGGAGCTGTTTTTT
V: TRBV9; D: TRBD1; J: TRBJ1-3; size: .; CDR3: CASSPYDRASGNTIYF; DNA: TGTGCCAGCAGCCCCTACGACAGGGCGTCTGGAAACACCATATATTTT
V: TRBV11-3; D: TRBD1; J: TRBJ2-7; size: few; CDR3: CASSPGTDYEQYF; DNA: TGTGCCAGCAGCCCCGGGACAGACTACGAGCAGTACTTC
V: TRBV10-2; D: .; J: TRBJ2-2; size: .; CDR3: CASSVGERTGELFF; DNA: TGCGCCAGCAGTGTCGGGGAAAGGACCGGGGAGCTGTTTTTT
V: TRBV5-1; D: TRBD1; J: TRBJ1-2; size: .; CDR3: CASSATGDYGYTF; DNA: TGCGCCAGCAGCGCCACAGGGGACTATGGCTACACCTTC
V: TRBV5-1; D: .; J: TRBJ2-7; size: .; CDR3: CASSLGGTAISYEQYF; DNA: TGCGCCAGCAGCTTGGGAGGGACTGCCATCTCCTACGAGCAGTACTTC
V: TRBV14; D: .; J: TRBJ2-7; size: .; CDR3: CASSQGLPPYEQYF; DNA: TGTGCCAGCAGCCAAGGACTGCCCCCCTACGAGCAGTACTTC
V: TRBV11-2; D: .; J: TRBJ1-3; size: .; CDR3: CASSPGREPSGNTIYF; DNA: TGTGCCAGCAGCCCAGGACGGGAGCCCTCTGGAAACACCATATATTTT
V: TRBV11-2; D: .; J: TRBJ1-1; size: .; CDR3: CASSSGRDTEAFF; DNA: TGTGCCAGCAGCAGCGGACGCGACACTGAAGCTTTCTTT